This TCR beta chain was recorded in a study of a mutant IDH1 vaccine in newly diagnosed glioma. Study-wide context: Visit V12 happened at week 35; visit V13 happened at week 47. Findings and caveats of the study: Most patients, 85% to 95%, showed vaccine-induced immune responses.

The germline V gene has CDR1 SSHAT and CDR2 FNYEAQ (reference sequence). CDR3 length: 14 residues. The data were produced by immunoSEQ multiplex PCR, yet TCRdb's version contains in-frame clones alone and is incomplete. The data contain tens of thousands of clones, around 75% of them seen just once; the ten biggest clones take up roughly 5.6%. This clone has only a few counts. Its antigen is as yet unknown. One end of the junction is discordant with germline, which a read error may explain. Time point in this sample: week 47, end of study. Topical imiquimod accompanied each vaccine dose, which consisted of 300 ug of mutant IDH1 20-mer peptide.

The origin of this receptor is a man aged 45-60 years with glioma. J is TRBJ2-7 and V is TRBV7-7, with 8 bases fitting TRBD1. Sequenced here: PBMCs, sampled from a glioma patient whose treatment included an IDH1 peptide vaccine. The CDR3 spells CASSAGTGGYEQYF. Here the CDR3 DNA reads TGTGCTAGCAGCGCCGGTACAGGGGGCTACGAGCAGTACTTC.